This T cell receptor beta chain emerged from a study of regulatory and conventional T cells in RAG deficiency (dated by TCRdb to about 2017). Study-wide context: High-throughput TCR beta sequencing was used to compare the diversity and composition of the Treg, conventional CD4+ and CD8+ T cell repertoires of RAG-deficient patients with those of healthy controls.

Regarding this clone: What antigen it recognizes has not been identified. Qualities for individual bases were not recorded, and no much larger clone is one base off.

The library came from the immunoSEQ multiplex PCR assay. Rearranged TCR beta chain products were amplified from genomic DNA of sorted T-cell subsets and sequenced. The study's processing was this. Shannon entropy and Simpson indices were used to quantify the repertoire diversity of productive TCR beta rearrangements. To gauge clonal expansion, the frequencies of the 100 most abundant productive TCR beta clonotypes among total reads were added together. The TRB repertoires were scored with a self-reactivity index built on which amino acids appear at CDR3beta positions 6 and 7. Two-way ANOVA was used for repertoire analyses, while Student t or Mann-Whitney tests were used for flow cytometric analyses. As stored in TCRdb, this immuneACCESS dataset retains in-frame rearrangements with V and J assigned. A fraction of the clones does not appear; measured against another copy, unresolved V genes explain less than half of the discrepancy, and the remainder lacks a known reason. D and trimming were read from the DNA, whereas the V and J calls and clone size are those reported in that table. The sample table contains tens of thousands of clones; only one count was recorded for 80% to 95% of them. The top ten clonotypes cover around 0.82% of the sample.

On the study overall, not on this receptor specifically: For some subjects, some T-cell subset analyses were not performed. Rather than being bona fide Treg cells, the sorted CD25-high CD127-low cells in Omenn syndrome patients may represent peripherally activated cells. In Omenn syndrome and CID/AS patients compared with controls, roughly 98-fold fewer unique TCR beta sequences were detected from Treg cells, versus around 10-fold fewer for other subsets. Markedly lower Shannon entropy and higher Simpson indices were observed in RAG-deficient patients than in control T-cell subpopulations. All patient T-cell subsets had shorter CDR3 lengths; Omenn syndrome patients showed >75% Treg-Tconv repertoire overlap at nucleotide and amino acid level.

Before genomic DNA extraction, regulatory T cells were purified from blood as CD4+CD25-high CD127-low cells. Repertoire analyses used roughly 8 healthy control donors as the comparison group. The CDR3 measures 18 amino acids from cysteine to phenylalanine. Only the CDR3 DNA is retained, 54 bases long and in frame from the first base. The germline V gene yields SGHDT for CDR1 and YYEEEE for CDR2. Trimming takes 0 bases off V and 3 bases off J; junction bases not matched to a gene: 14. The same sample was also used in a study of regulatory T cells. That second publication adds: The multiplex PCR used 52 forward TRBV primers and 13 reverse TRBJ primers, with assay-based and computational corrections for amplification bias. In patients, repertoires had restricted unique TRB V-J pairs and skewed V and J gene usage, with regulatory T cells showing the most marked changes. Between CD3G-deficient patients and healthy controls, the study compared T-cell receptor beta repertoires in sorted regulatory T cells, conventional CD4+ T cells and CD8+ T cells. Ficoll density separation was used to isolate peripheral blood mononuclear cells. Rearranged TRB loci were amplified from genomic DNA by multiplex PCR within the immunoSEQ assay. Sequencing of the TRB amplicons was done on an Illumina HiSeq platform. Raw sequences were error-filtered and aligned to reference gene sequences by custom algorithms and were subsequently analyzed with the immunoSEQ online tools. The frequencies of productive and nonproductive TRB rearrangements were evaluated among unique sequences as well as among total sequences. For group comparisons, t tests, Mann-Whitney tests or two-way ANOVA were performed in Prism software.

Source material: Tregs sorted from blood. The source of this sequence is a human donor in good health. Recombination connected TRBV5-6 to TRBJ2-5, with TRBD2 identical over 7 junction bases. The sequence in DNA is TGTGCCAGCAGCTTGGCGGGCTTGGGGGGGACGATGAAAGAGACCCAGTACTTC. Its coded protein is CASSLAGLGGTMKETQYF. With the portions outside the CDR3 filled from the reference TRBV5-6 and TRBJ2-5 genes, the complete variable region becomes DAGVTQSPTHLIKTRGQQVTLRCSPKSGHDTVSWYQQALGQGPQFIFQYYEEEERQRGNFPDRFSGHQFPNYSSELNVNALLLGDSALYLCASSLAGLGGTMKETQYFGPGTRLLVL.